Below are 4 T cell receptor beta chains sequenced from a single sample in a study of cytomegalovirus exposure and HLA in healthy donors. Sequenced by immunoSEQ multiplex PCR; TCRdb stores in-frame clones only, minus some. The sample consists of just under 150,000 clones, around 90% of them appearing once. The sequenced material came from PBMCs. These receptors were collected from a man aged 18 to 29 in good health and CMV-seropositive.

This clone occurred once. The chain employs TRBV11-3 and TRBJ2-7, with TRBD2 matching over 11 bases. Germline CDR1 SGHNT, CDR2 YENEEA. The CDR3 runs to 15 residues. The trim removed 4 bases at V and 0 bases at J, leaving 2 bases unmatched. The CDR3 loop is CASSSGTSGSYEQYF. The CDR3 DNA reads as TGTGCCAGCAGCTCAGGGACTAGCGGCTCCTACGAGCAGTACTTC.

V gene TRBV10-1 combines with J gene TRBJ1-4; D perhaps matches TRBD1 (6 bases). CDR1 WNHNN and CDR2 SYGVQD come from the germline V gene (reference sequence). Trimming pared 0 bases from V and 7 bases from J, leaving 6 bases between. The CDR3 consists of 13 residues. The CDR3 nucleotides read TGCGCCAGCAGTGAGTCGACAGGTGAAAAACTGTTTTTT. The encoded protein is CASSESTGEKLFF.

Only one count was recorded for this clone. This chain uses TRBV27 with TRBJ2-3; 7 nucleotides match TRBD2. This CDR3 comprises 16 residues. With V trimmed by 5 bases and J by 2 bases, 10 bases remained unmatched. Germline lookup yields CDR1 MNHEY and CDR2 SMNVEV (reference sequence). The CDR3 DNA follows: TGTGCCAGCAGTCCCCCGACTAGCAGACTCACAGATACGCAGTATTTT. Protein sequence: CASSPPTSRLTDTQYF.

V is TRBV5-4 and J is TRBJ1-1; possibly TRBD1 for D (5 bases). Trimming removed 2 bases at V and 3 bases at J, with 11 bases between. This CDR3 has 14 amino acids. Germline assignment: CDR1 SGHNT and CDR2 YYREEE (reference sequence). Here the CDR3 reads CASSFGGFYTEAFF. Written as DNA, the CDR3 is TGTGCCAGCAGCTTTGGGGGGTTTTACACTGAAGCTTTCTTT.